The 8 T cell receptor beta chains below come from one sample, sequenced in a study of T cells in Graves' hyperthyroidism and ophthalmopathy. Amplified TCR beta CDR3 regions derived from RNA transcripts. The study used the HTBI primer set for a first-round RT-PCR of the TCR CDR3. TCRdb called the multiplex PCR reads again in MiXCR, with one record for every CDR3 protein. The table has about 420,000 distinct CDR3 sequences, approximately 14% seen once. Material for sequencing was blood. These TCRs come from a woman between 18 and 29 years old with Graves' hyperthyroidism.

This clonotype was observed at least ten times. The chain's CDR3 is CASSPDYGNTDTQYF. For the CDR3, the DNA is TGTGCCAGCAGCCCCGACTACGGAAACACAGATACGCAGTATTTT. V usage is TRBV5-6 and J usage is TRBJ2-3; the D gene is possibly TRBD2 (5 bases). This CDR3 is built from 15 residues. The germline V and J ends were trimmed by 4 bases and 2 bases, with 14 bases remaining between them. From germline, CDR1 is SGHDT and CDR2 YYEEEE.

This clonotype was observed a single time. The chain combines TRBV7-9 with TRBJ2-5, with D tentatively TRBD2 (6 bases). V dropped 4 bases and J dropped 4 bases, with 16 bases sitting between them. Germline assignment: CDR1 SEHNR and CDR2 FQNEAQ (reference sequence). CDR3 length: 15 residues. CDR3 in amino acids: CASSSRSGVGETQYF. CDR3 nucleotides: TGTGCCAGCAGCTCAAGATCGGGAGTGGGAGAGACCCAGTACTTC.

Comments on this clonotype: With a much larger clone just one base away, this may be a read error. The rearrangement joins TRBV2 to TRBJ1-2, with TRBD1 identical over 9 bases. The CDR3 runs to 13 residues. Germline CDR1 reads SNHLY; CDR2 reads FYNNEI. CDR3 nucleotides: TGTGTCACCTCGGGACAGGGTATCTATGGCTACACCTTC. This encodes CVTSGQGIYGYTF.

This clonotype was seen a handful of times. The rearrangement uses TRBV18 and TRBJ2-1; 10 bases map to TRBD2. J gave up 8 bases and V 0 bases, and 7 bases lay outside the gene matches. The CDR3 is 16 residues long. Germline V lookup: CDR1 KGHSH, CDR2 LQKENI. As DNA, the CDR3 is TGTGCCAGCTCACCACCGCAGGGACTAGCGATTCATGAGCAGTTCTTC. Translated: CASSPPQGLAIHEQFF.

This chain connects TRBV28 to TRBJ2-7; D could derive from TRBD1 or TRBD2 (5 bases each). Looked up from germline, CDR1 is MDHEN and CDR2 is SYDVKM. V lost 3 bases and J 4 bases, leaving 16 bases between the germline ends. The CDR3 extends over 15 amino acids. CDR3 bases: TGTGCCAGCAGTTTTGGGGACCGAGTAGCTTACGAGCAGTACTTC. Its translation is CASSFGDRVAYEQYF.

This clonotype was detected ten times or more. The chain combines TRBV2 with TRBJ1-2, with 9 bases matching TRBD1. The V and J ends lost 6 bases and 5 bases, in that order; junction bases with no gene match: 4. The CDR3 is 13 amino acids. From germline, CDR1 is SNHLY and CDR2 FYNNEI. The CDR3 region has the DNA TGTGCCAGCAGACCCGGACAGGGGTATGGCTACACCTTC. The encoded protein is CASRPGQGYGYTF.

This clonotype was seen ten or more times. V gene TRBV12-3 or TRBV12-4 combines with J gene TRBJ2-7; D possibly matches TRBD1 or TRBD2 (5 bases each). Trimming pared 7 bases from V and 1 base from J, leaving 14 bases between. CDR3 size: 14 residues. The CDR3 DNA sequence: TGTGCCAGCACCGGGACGGAGGCTTCCTACGAGCAGTACTTC. Translated, it gives CASTGTEASYEQYF.

This clonotype was detected ten times or more. The chain links TRBV2 to TRBJ1-2; D perhaps matches TRBD1 (6 bases). This CDR3 contains 13 residues. Per germline, CDR1 SNHLY and CDR2 FYNNEI. V lost 6 bases, J lost 4 bases, and 12 bases lay in between. The DNA of the CDR3 is TGTGCCAGCAGGGAGGACAGCTCCTATGGCTACACCTTC. It translates to CASREDSSYGYTF.